Sequencing of this TCR beta chain was carried out in a study of CD8+ T cells in alopecia areata. Per the germline V gene, CDR1 is SGHRS and CDR2 is YFSETQ. V lost 4 bases, J lost 3 bases, and 13 bases lay in between. The CDR3 length is 15 residues. The treatment was: oral pan-JAK inhibitor, 5-10 mg twice daily. RNA was isolated and reverse transcribed to cDNA, the sequencing template. Assay used: immunoSEQ multiplex PCR; TCRdb lists only in-frame clones, some missing. The sample lists about 190,000 clones; 60% were seen once. The sequences come from CD4+ T cells sorted from blood, collected at week 4, from a patient treated with tofacitinib. The TCR originated in a human donor with alopecia areata. The J gene is TRBJ2-2, the V gene TRBV5-1; D unresolved. CDR3: CASSVRASDTGELFF. The CDR3, as DNA: TGCGCCAGCAGCGTGCGAGCTTCAGACACCGGGGAGCTGTTTTTT.